The clone carrying this TCR beta chain was counted between two and nine times. Its target is unknown. This specimen comes from a study of cytomegalovirus exposure and HLA in healthy donors. Whole-study findings and limits: An assumption of roughly uniform sequencing depth across donors underlay the presence/absence analyses. Later examination showed HLA-associated TCR beta chains had greater clonal expansion than equally common others.

PCR amplification relied on 60 Vbeta primers (plus 13 Jbeta primers). The table came from immunoSEQ multiplex PCR; TCRdb's copy has only in-frame clones and leaves some out. Of more than 90,000 clones listed, roughly 63% are singletons. This CDR3 region has 14 residues. V gave up 4 bases and J gave up 4 bases; unmatched junction bases: 5. Per germline, CDR1 LGHNA and CDR2 YSLEER. The sequenced sample consisted of PBMCs. The clonotype was recovered from a man aged 45-60 years in good health and CMV-seronegative. The rearrangement joins TRBV4-3 to TRBJ1-1; 8 bases are shared with TRBD1. The CDR3 spells CASSLQGDSTEAFF. CDR3 nucleotide sequence: TGCGCCAGCAGCCTACAGGGGGATAGCACTGAAGCTTTCTTT.